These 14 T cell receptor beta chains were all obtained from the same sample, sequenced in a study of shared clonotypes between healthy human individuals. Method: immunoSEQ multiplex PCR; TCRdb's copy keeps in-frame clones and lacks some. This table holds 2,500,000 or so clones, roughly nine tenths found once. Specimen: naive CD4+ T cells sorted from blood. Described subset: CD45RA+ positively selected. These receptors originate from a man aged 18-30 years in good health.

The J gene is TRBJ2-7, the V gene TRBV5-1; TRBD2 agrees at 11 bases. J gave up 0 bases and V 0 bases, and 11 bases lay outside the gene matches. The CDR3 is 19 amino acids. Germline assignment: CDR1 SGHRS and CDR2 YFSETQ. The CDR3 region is CASSLATTSGAVSSYEQYF. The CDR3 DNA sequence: TGCGCCAGCAGCTTGGCGACGACTAGCGGGGCCGTAAGCTCCTACGAGCAGTACTTC.

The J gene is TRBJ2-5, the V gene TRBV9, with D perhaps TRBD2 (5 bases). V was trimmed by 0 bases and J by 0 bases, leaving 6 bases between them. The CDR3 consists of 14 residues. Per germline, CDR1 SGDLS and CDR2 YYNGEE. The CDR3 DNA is TGTGCCAGCAGCGTAGGGACTTACCAAGAGACCCAGTACTTC. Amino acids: CASSVGTYQETQYF.

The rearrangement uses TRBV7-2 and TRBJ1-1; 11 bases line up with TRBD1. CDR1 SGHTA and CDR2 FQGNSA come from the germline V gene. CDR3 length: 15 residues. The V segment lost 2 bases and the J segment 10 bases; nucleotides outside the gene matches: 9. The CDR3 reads CASSLSAGQGAGAFF. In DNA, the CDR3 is TGTGCCAGCAGCTTATCGGCAGGACAGGGGGCGGGAGCTTTCTTT.

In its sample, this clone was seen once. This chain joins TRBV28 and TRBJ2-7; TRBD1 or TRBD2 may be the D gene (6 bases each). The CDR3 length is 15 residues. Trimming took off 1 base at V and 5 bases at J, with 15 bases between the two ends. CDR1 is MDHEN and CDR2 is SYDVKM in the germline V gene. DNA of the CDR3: TGTGCCAGCAGTTTATTCGGCCCCGGGGGCGACGAGCAGTACTTC. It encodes CASSLFGPGGDEQYF.

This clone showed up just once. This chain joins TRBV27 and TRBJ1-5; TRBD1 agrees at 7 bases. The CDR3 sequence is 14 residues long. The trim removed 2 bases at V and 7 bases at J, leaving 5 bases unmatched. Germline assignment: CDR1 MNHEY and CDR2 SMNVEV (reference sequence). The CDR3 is CASSLDRVSQPQHF. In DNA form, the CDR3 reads TGTGCCAGCAGTTTAGACAGGGTCAGCCAGCCCCAGCATTTT.

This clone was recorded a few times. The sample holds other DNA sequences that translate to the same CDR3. Here the CDR3 DNA reads TGTGCCAGTAGCTTCACAGGGGAAAAACTGTTTTTT. Amino acid sequence: CASSFTGEKLFF. V gene TRBV19 combines with J gene TRBJ1-4; TRBD1 might be the D (6 bases). Per germline, CDR1 LNHDA and CDR2 SQIVND (reference sequence). V lost 6 bases, J lost 8 bases, and 10 bases lay in between. The CDR3 is made up of 12 amino acids.

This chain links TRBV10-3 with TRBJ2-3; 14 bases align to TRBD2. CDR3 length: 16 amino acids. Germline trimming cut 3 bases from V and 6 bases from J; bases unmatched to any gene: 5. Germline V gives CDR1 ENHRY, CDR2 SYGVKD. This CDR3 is CAISDSRTSGGDTQYF. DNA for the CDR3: TGTGCCATCAGTGACTCGAGGACTAGCGGGGGGGATACGCAGTATTTT.

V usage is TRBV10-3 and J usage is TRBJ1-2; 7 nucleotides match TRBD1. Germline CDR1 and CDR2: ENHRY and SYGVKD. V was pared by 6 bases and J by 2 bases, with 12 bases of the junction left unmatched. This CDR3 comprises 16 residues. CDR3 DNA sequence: TGTGCCATCAGAGCGATCGTTGGGACAGTCAACTATGGCTACACCTTC. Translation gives CAIRAIVGTVNYGYTF.

The DNA for the CDR3 is TGCGCCAGCAGCTTGGGGGGCGCTAGGGCTTTCTTT. This encodes CASSLGGARAFF. The genes are TRBV5-1 and TRBJ1-1; D is perhaps TRBD1 (5 bases). CDR3 size: 12 residues. V lost 0 bases, J lost 11 bases, and 11 bases lay in between. Germline V CDR1 and CDR2: SGHRS, YFSETQ. Using reference TRBV5-1 and TRBJ1-1 for the parts outside the CDR3, the full variable domain is KAGVTQTPRYLIKTRGQQVTLSCSPISGHRSVSWYQQTPGQGLQFLFEYFSETQRNKGNFPGRFSGRQFSNSRSEMNVSTLELGDSALYLCASSLGGARAFFGQGTRLTVV.

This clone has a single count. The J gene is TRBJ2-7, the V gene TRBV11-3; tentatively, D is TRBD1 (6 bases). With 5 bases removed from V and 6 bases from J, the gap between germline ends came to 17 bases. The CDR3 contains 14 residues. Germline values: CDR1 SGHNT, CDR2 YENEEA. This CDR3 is CASSPGQGSGEQYF. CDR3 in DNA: TGTGCCAGCAGCCCGGGGCAGGGGTCAGGCGAGCAGTACTTC.

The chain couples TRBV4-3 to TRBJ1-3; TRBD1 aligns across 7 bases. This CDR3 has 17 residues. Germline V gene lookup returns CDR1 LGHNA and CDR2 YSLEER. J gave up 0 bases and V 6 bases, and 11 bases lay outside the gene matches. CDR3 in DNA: TGCGCCAGCAGTCTAGAGAAGACAGGGAGCTCTGGAAACACCATATATTTT. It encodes CASSLEKTGSSGNTIYF.

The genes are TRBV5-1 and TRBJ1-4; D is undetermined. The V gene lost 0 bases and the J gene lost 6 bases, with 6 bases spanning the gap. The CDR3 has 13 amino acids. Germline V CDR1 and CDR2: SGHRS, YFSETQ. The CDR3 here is CASSLGQDEKLFF. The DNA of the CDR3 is TGCGCCAGCAGCTTGGGGCAGGATGAAAAACTGTTTTTT.

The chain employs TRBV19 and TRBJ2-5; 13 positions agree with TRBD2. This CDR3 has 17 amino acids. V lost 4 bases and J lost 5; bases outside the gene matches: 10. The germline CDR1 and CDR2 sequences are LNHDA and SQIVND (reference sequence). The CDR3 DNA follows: TGTGCCAGTAGTACCGGGACTAGCGGGGTCCCCCGGGAGACCCAGTACTTC. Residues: CASSTGTSGVPRETQYF.

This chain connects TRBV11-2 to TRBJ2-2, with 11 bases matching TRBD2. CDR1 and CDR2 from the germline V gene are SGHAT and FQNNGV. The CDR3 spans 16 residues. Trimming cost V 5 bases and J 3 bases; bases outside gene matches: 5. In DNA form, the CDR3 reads TGTGCCAGCAGCCAGACTAGCGGGACATACACCGGGGAGCTGTTTTTT. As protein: CASSQTSGTYTGELFF.